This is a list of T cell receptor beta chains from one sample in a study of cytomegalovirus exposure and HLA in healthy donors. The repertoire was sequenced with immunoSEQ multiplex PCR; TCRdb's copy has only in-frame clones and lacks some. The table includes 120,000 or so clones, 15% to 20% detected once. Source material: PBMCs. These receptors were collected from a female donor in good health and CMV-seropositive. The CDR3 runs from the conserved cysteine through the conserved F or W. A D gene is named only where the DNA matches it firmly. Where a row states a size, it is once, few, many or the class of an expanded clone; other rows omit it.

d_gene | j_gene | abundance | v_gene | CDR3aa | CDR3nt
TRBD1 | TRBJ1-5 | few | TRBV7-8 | CASSLEGQSSNQPQHF | TGTGCCAGCAGCTTAGAGGGACAGAGTAGCAATCAGCCCCAGCATTTT
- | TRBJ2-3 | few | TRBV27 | CASSPGTSTDTQYF | TGTGCCAGCAGTCCGGGGACAAGCACAGATACGCAGTATTTT
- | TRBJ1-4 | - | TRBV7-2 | CASSLTPAVVALLFF | TGTGCCAGCAGCTTAACCCCAGCCGTGGTAGCACTACTGTTTTTT
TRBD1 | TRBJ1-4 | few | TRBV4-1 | CASSPQGQGPFNEKLFF | TGCGCCAGCAGCCCACAGGGACAGGGGCCCTTTAATGAAAAACTGTTTTTT
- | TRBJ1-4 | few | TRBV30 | CAWSPPPEEKLFF | TGTGCCTGGAGCCCCCCCCCGGAGGAAAAACTGTTTTTT
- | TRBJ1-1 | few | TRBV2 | CASSDRGTEAFF | TGTGCCAGCAGCGATCGAGGGACTGAAGCTTTCTTT
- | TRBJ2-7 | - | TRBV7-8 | CASSSYSYEQYF | TGTGCCAGCAGCTCTTACTCATACGAGCAGTACTTC
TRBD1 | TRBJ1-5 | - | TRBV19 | CASTSGTGASHNQPQHF | TGTGCCAGTACCTCCGGGACAGGGGCATCGCATAATCAGCCCCAGCATTTT
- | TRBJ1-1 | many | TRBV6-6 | CASSYQVGTEAFF | TGTGCCAGCAGTTACCAGGTGGGCACTGAAGCTTTCTTT
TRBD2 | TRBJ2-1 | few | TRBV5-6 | CASRTGLGANEQFF | TGTGCCAGCAGAACGGGACTAGGGGCGAATGAGCAGTTCTTC
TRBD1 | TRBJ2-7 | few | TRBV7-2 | CASTDRGRPYEQYF | TGTGCCAGCACCGACAGGGGGAGGCCCTACGAGCAGTACTTC
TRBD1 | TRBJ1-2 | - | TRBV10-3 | CAISGDRGGYGYTF | TGTGCCATCAGTGGGGACAGGGGAGGGTATGGCTACACCTTC
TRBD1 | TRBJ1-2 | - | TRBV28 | CASSLGQGAFGYTF | TGTGCCAGCAGTTTAGGTCAGGGGGCTTTTGGCTACACCTTT
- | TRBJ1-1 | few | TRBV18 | CASLPGQSNTEAFF | TGTGCCAGCTTACCCGGACAGTCGAACACTGAAGCTTTCTTT
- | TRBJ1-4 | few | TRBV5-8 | CASSLEQAGDEKLFF | TGTGCCAGCAGCTTGGAACAGGCGGGGGATGAAAAACTGTTTTTT
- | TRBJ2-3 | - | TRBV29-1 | CSVERVRGTDTQYF | TGCAGCGTAGAAAGGGTTCGGGGGACAGATACGCAGTATTTT
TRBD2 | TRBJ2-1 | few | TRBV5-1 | CASSSSSGRHNEQFF | TGCGCCAGCAGCTCCTCTAGCGGGAGGCACAATGAGCAGTTCTTC
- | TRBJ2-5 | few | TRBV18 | CASSPPSGNHGTQYF | TGTGCCAGCTCACCACCTTCGGGAAATCATGGGACCCAGTACTTC
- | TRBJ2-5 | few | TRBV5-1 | CASSLRLQAETQYF | TGCGCCAGCAGCTTGAGGTTACAGGCGGAGACCCAGTACTTC
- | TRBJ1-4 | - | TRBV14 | CASSQDWAPANEKLFF | TGTGCCAGCAGCCAAGATTGGGCGCCCGCTAATGAAAAACTGTTTTTT
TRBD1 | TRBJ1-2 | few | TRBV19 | CASSPGQGRYGYTF | TGTGCCAGTAGTCCAGGACAGGGTCGCTATGGCTACACCTTC
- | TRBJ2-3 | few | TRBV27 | CASSLGQTRRDTQYF | TGTGCCAGCAGTTTAGGTCAGACTCGAAGGGATACGCAGTATTTT
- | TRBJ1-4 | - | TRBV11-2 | CASSLGPAGDNEKLFF | TGTGCCAGCAGCTTAGGGCCGGCAGGGGATAATGAAAAACTGTTTTTT
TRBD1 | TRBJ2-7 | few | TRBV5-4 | CASSPGQGPFYEQYF | TGTGCCAGCAGCCCGGGACAGGGCCCTTTTTACGAGCAGTACTTC
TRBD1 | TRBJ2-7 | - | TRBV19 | CASSFRVRDRETYEQYF | TGTGCCAGTAGTTTTCGGGTTCGGGACAGGGAGACCTACGAGCAGTACTTC
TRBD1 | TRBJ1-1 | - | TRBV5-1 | CASSSPLGQGNTEAFF | TGCGCCAGCAGCTCCCCCCTTGGACAGGGGAACACTGAAGCTTTCTTT
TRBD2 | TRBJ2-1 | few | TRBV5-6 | CASSLYVSGGANEQFF | TGTGCCAGCAGCTTGTATGTTAGCGGGGGGGCTAATGAGCAGTTCTTC
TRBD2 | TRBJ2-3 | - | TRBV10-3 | CAAGVRDTQYF | TGCGCAGCGGGAGTCCGGGATACGCAGTATTTT
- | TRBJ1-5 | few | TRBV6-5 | CATHLTGSWHF | TGTGCCACCCACCTAACAGGGAGTTGGCATTTT